A single sample gave rise to the 27 T cell receptor beta chains below, sequenced in a study of blood T cell repertoires in COVID-19. Some clones are missing from TCRdb's copy, which holds only in-frame ones; the method was immunoSEQ multiplex PCR. Here the sample spans about 98,000 clones, 81% being singletons. The sequenced sample consisted of peripheral blood. These receptors all come from an elderly woman with acute or convalescent COVID-19.

The CDR3 reads CASSWETGRGYTF. The CDR3 bases are TGCGCCAGCAGTTGGGAGACAGGGAGGGGCTACACCTTC. The gene calls are TRBV5-1 and TRBJ1-2, with 7 bases fitting TRBD1. The germline V gene has CDR1 SGHRS and CDR2 YFSETQ. The CDR3 extends over 13 amino acids. Unmatched junction bases numbered 9, after V lost 5 bases and J lost 8 bases.

The rearrangement joins TRBV7-2 to TRBJ2-1; TRBD2 might be the D (5 bases). This CDR3 has 17 amino acids. Germline CDR1 and CDR2: SGHTA and FQGNSA. Deletions cut 1 base from V and 8 bases from J, with 21 bases between. The CDR3 DNA reads TGTGCCAGCAGCTTAGTTAAGTCGATCGGGGTAAACGATGAGCAGTTCTTC. Its translation: CASSLVKSIGVNDEQFF. The variable domain in full, completed from reference TRBV7-2 and TRBJ2-1, reads GAGVSQSPSNKVTEKGKDVELRCDPISGHTALYWYRQSLGQGLEFLIYFQGNSAPDKSGLPSDRFSAERTGGSVSTLTIQRTQQEDSAVYLCASSLVKSIGVNDEQFFGPGTRLTVL.

The genes are TRBV28 and TRBJ1-5; TRBD1 aligns across 9 bases. CDR3 length: 16 amino acids. Looked up from germline, CDR1 is MDHEN and CDR2 is SYDVKM. The J segment lost 2 bases and the V segment lost 6 bases, leaving 8 bases of the junction unmatched. The CDR3 DNA is TGTGCCAGCAGGGCACAGGGGGCTAGGGGCAATCAGCCCCAGCATTTT. This translates into CASRAQGARGNQPQHF.

There are a few counts of this clone. V gene TRBV9 combines with J gene TRBJ2-2; a weak D match, TRBD1 (6 bases). CDR1 is SGDLS, CDR2 YYNGEE, per germline. This CDR3 comprises 14 residues. Trimming took off 5 bases at V and 3 bases at J, with 11 bases between the two ends. The CDR3 loop reads CASRGRGDTGELFF. Here the CDR3 DNA reads TGTGCCAGCAGGGGCAGGGGCGACACCGGGGAGCTGTTTTTT.

This clone has only a few counts. V gene TRBV28 combines with J gene TRBJ1-2; maybe TRBD1 (5 bases). V shed 6 bases and J shed 4 bases, with 18 bases lying between them. This CDR3 has 15 amino acids. The V gene's germline CDR1 is MDHEN and CDR2 SYDVKM. The CDR3 region is CASRIGGGSFYGYTF. DNA of the CDR3: TGTGCCAGCAGAATTGGGGGGGGTTCGTTCTATGGCTACACCTTC.

In DNA, the CDR3 is TGCGCCAGCAGCTTGGCCTTGAGTGGAGATGAGCAGTTCTTC. Residues: CASSLALSGDEQFF. The chain joins TRBV5-1 to TRBJ2-1; D is ambiguous. Germline V lookup: CDR1 SGHRS, CDR2 YFSETQ. This CDR3 is built from 14 residues. The V end lost 0 bases, the J end lost 8 bases, and 12 bases lay between the germline ends.

This chain connects TRBV19 to TRBJ1-2, with D possibly being TRBD1 (5 bases). The CDR3 consists of 13 residues. Germline CDR1 LNHDA, CDR2 SQIVND (reference sequence). V was cut by 4 bases and J by 6 bases, with 12 bases left in between. CDR3 in amino acids: CASSTRDGNGYTF. The CDR3 region has the DNA TGTGCCAGTAGTACGCGGGACGGGAATGGCTACACCTTC.

V and J are TRBV5-1 and TRBJ2-2; D is perhaps TRBD1 (6 bases). Germline V gene sequence: CDR1 SGHRS, CDR2 YFSETQ. This CDR3 has 16 residues. The V and J ends lost 4 bases and 4 bases respectively, with 17 bases between them. CDR3 loop: CASSAGRGVRTGELFF. The CDR3 nucleotides read TGCGCCAGCAGCGCCGGCAGGGGCGTTCGCACCGGGGAGCTGTTTTTT. Drawing the rest from reference TRBV5-1 and TRBJ2-2, the complete variable domain is KAGVTQTPRYLIKTRGQQVTLSCSPISGHRSVSWYQQTPGQGLQFLFEYFSETQRNKGNFPGRFSGRQFSNSRSEMNVSTLELGDSALYLCASSAGRGVRTGELFFGEGSRLTVL.

The chain uses TRBV7-9 and TRBJ1-1; unclear D gene. Germline V gives CDR1 SEHNR, CDR2 FQNEAQ (reference sequence). V shed 2 bases and J shed 6 bases, with 13 bases lying between them. The length of the CDR3 is 14 residues. Written as DNA, the CDR3 is TGTGCCAGCAGCTTATCGCCGGGTGGATCTGAAGCTTTCTTT. Its translation is CASSLSPGGSEAFF.

This chain joins TRBV9 and TRBJ2-5, with D perhaps TRBD1 (6 bases). The CDR3 runs to 14 residues. Deletions cut 4 bases from V and 5 bases from J, with 15 bases between. Germline V gene sequence: CDR1 SGDLS, CDR2 YYNGEE. DNA of the CDR3: TGTGCCAGCAGCTCACAGGGTAATGGGGAGACCCAGTACTTC. Its translation is CASSSQGNGETQYF.

J is TRBJ2-7 and V is TRBV10-3, with a tentative D call TRBD1 (6 bases). CDR1 and CDR2 from the germline V gene are ENHRY and SYGVKD. V lost 8 bases and J 4 bases, leaving 21 bases between the germline ends. This CDR3 has 15 residues. DNA of the CDR3: TGTGCCATCTCTCACTTACAGGGAAAGGGGTACGAGCAGTACTTC. This translates into CAISHLQGKGYEQYF.

The chain combines TRBV7-8 with TRBJ1-6; 7 nucleotides align to TRBD1. This CDR3 spans 15 amino acids. CDR1 and CDR2 (germline): SGHVS, FQNEAQ. The trim removed 3 bases at V and 5 bases at J, leaving 4 bases unmatched. CDR3 amino acids: CASSFGDRDNSPLHF. CDR3 nucleotides: TGTGCCAGCAGCTTCGGGGACAGAGATAATTCACCCCTCCACTTT.

The rearrangement joins TRBV11-2 to TRBJ2-3; TRBD2 matches 7 bases. Germline CDR1 reads SGHAT; CDR2 reads FQNNGV. The CDR3 is 19 residues long. The trim removed 1 base at V and 0 bases at J, leaving 13 bases unmatched. CDR3 sequence (DNA): TGTGCCAGCAGCTTAGCCCCCGGACTGGGGCGGGGGAGCACAGATACGCAGTATTTT. It is translated as CASSLAPGLGRGSTDTQYF. Supplemented by reference TRBV11-2 and TRBJ2-3, the full variable domain reads EAGVAQSPRYKIIEKRQSVAFWCNPISGHATLYWYQQILGQGPKLLIQFQNNGVVDDSQLPKDRFSAERLKGVDSTLKIQPAKLEDSAVYLCASSLAPGLGRGSTDTQYFGPGTRLTVL.

The CDR3 bases are TGTGCCAGCAGTTTCTGGGCGGGCCCTAACTATGGCTACACCTTC. Amino acid sequence: CASSFWAGPNYGYTF. The chain uses TRBV28 and TRBJ1-2; unclear D gene. CDR1 and CDR2 from the germline V gene are MDHEN and SYDVKM. Trimming removed 3 bases from V and 0 bases from J, with 11 bases in between. The CDR3 covers 15 residues.

The V call is TRBV28, the J call TRBJ1-2; TRBD1 matches 8 bases. Losses at the gene ends were 6 bases for V and 3 bases for J; bases not matched to a gene: 9. From germline, CDR1 is MDHEN and CDR2 SYDVKM. There are 15 residues in the CDR3. CDR3 DNA sequence: TGTGCCAGCAGAGAAGGACAGGGCGGAGACTATGGCTACACCTTC. Protein: CASREGQGGDYGYTF.

The chain links TRBV28 to TRBJ2-7; 10 bases are shared with TRBD1. Trimming took 4 bases from V and 8 from J; bases not matched to a gene: 14. This CDR3 comprises 16 residues. Germline loops: CDR1 MDHEN, CDR2 SYDVKM. This CDR3 is CASSSPPGQGIRQQYF. The CDR3 DNA reads TGTGCCAGCAGTTCCCCCCCGGGACAGGGGATACGACAGCAGTACTTC.

The chain carries TRBV4-1 and TRBJ1-6; no clear D gene. Germline assignment: CDR1 MGHRA and CDR2 YSYEKL. The CDR3 covers 15 residues. Trimming pared 4 bases from V and 10 bases from J, leaving 17 bases between. The CDR3, as DNA: TGCGCCAGCAGCCTCGGTCACAGCGGAGACTCACCCCTCCACTTT. Its protein is CASSLGHSGDSPLHF.

The V call is TRBV20-1, the J call TRBJ1-6; TRBD1 is a possible D gene (5 bases). Germline V gene lookup returns CDR1 DFQATT and CDR2 SNEGSKA (reference sequence). The germline V and J ends were trimmed by 3 bases and 6 bases, with 15 bases remaining between them. The CDR3 covers 15 residues. The CDR3 DNA follows: TGCAGTGCTAGTCCCTCCGGGGGTACTAATTCACCCCTCCACTTT. This translates into CSASPSGGTNSPLHF.

In its sample, this clone was seen a few times. The gene calls are TRBV10-3 and TRBJ1-1, with 7 bases matching TRBD1. With V trimmed by 6 bases and J by 7 bases, 8 bases remained unmatched. This CDR3 spans 13 amino acids. Germline loops: CDR1 ENHRY, CDR2 SYGVKD. The CDR3 protein is CAIRDDRVDEAFF. The CDR3 nucleotides are TGTGCCATCAGGGACGACAGGGTAGATGAAGCTTTCTTT.

The table lists this clone with a count of one. The chain links TRBV9 to TRBJ2-1, with 8 bases identical to TRBD2. Germline V gene sequence: CDR1 SGDLS, CDR2 YYNGEE. The ends lost 3 bases at V and 2 bases at J; junction bases unmatched: 4. This CDR3 is 15 amino acids long. CDR3 region: CASSATSGTYNEQFF. The CDR3 nucleotides read TGTGCCAGCAGCGCCACTAGCGGAACCTACAATGAGCAGTTCTTC.

CDR3 sequence (DNA): TGTGCCAGTAGTATACGTCCAGGGCCCTACGAGCAGTACTTC. It encodes CASSIRPGPYEQYF. The chain links TRBV19 to TRBJ2-7, with a tentative D call TRBD1 (5 bases). Germline CDR1 reads LNHDA; CDR2 reads SQIVND (reference sequence). Deletions cut 2 bases from V and 2 bases from J, with 10 bases between. The CDR3 totals 14 residues.

The rearrangement uses TRBV4-1 and TRBJ2-1; 9 nucleotides align to TRBD2. Unmatched junction bases numbered 10, after V lost 1 base and J lost 9 bases. In germline, CDR1 is MGHRA, CDR2 YSYEKL. The CDR3 is 16 amino acids. CDR3 nucleotide sequence: TGCGCCAGCAGCCAAGTCCTCGCGGGGGGGCCCTTTGAGCAGTTCTTC. Translation gives CASSQVLAGGPFEQFF.

The J gene is TRBJ1-4, the V gene TRBV11-2; 7 nucleotides match TRBD1. Germline lookup yields CDR1 SGHAT and CDR2 FQNNGV. The ends lost 4 bases at V and 3 bases at J; junction bases unmatched: 8. The CDR3 runs 16 residues. The CDR3 nucleotides are TGTGCCAGCAGCTCCAGGACCGGGACAGCTAATGAAAAACTGTTTTTT. Translated, it gives CASSSRTGTANEKLFF.

V is TRBV7-8 and J is TRBJ1-1, with TRBD1 matching 8 bases. The CDR3 covers 15 residues. Germline CDR1 is SGHVS and CDR2 is FQNEAQ. Trimming cost V 2 bases and J 4 bases; bases outside gene matches: 6. The CDR3 nucleotides are TGTGCCAGCAGCTTAACGACAGGGGTGGGCACTGAAGCTTTCTTT. Its protein is CASSLTTGVGTEAFF.

The sample holds one count of this clone. The chain carries TRBV24-1 and TRBJ1-5, with no clear D. Trimming removed 5 bases at V and 3 bases at J, with 7 bases between. Germline loops: CDR1 KGHDR, CDR2 SFDVKD. The CDR3 length is 13 residues. The CDR3 DNA reads TGTGCCACCAGTGGGGCCAACAATCAGCCCCAGCATTTT. This translates into CATSGANNQPQHF.

This clone came up a few times. The genes are TRBV5-1 and TRBJ2-3; D may be TRBD1 (6 bases). V was trimmed by 0 bases and J by 0 bases, leaving 8 bases between them. The CDR3 consists of 15 residues. Germline-derived CDR1 and CDR2 are SGHRS and YFSETQ. DNA for the CDR3: TGCGCCAGCAGCTTGGGGACAGCTAGCACAGATACGCAGTATTTT. Translating it yields CASSLGTASTDTQYF.

In its sample, this clone was seen a few times. The chain employs TRBV19 and TRBJ1-2; D might be TRBD1 (5 bases). V lost 5 bases and J lost 1, with 17 bases in between. This CDR3 region has 16 residues. CDR1 is LNHDA and CDR2 is SQIVND in the germline V gene (reference sequence). CDR3 DNA sequence: TGTGCCAGTAGTGGTGAGCACAGGCGATTTAACTATGGCTACACCTTC. Protein product: CASSGEHRRFNYGYTF.